This T cell receptor beta chain was captured by sequencing in a study of identical twins. TCRdb reprocessed the 5' RACE reads with MiXCR, giving one entry per CDR3 protein. The data show about 530,000 distinct CDR3 sequences, around 22% seen once. J gave up 3 bases and V 5 bases, and 10 bases lay outside the gene matches. Germline V CDR1 and CDR2: SEHNR, FQNEAQ (reference sequence). The CDR3 consists of 16 residues. Study results and limitations: With abundant cord blood beta clonotypes, insertions were fewer; memory repertoires showed no such pattern.

Details on this clonotype: Its antigen is currently unknown.

This sample also appeared in a second study, on yellow fever vaccine responses in identical twins.

The rearrangement uses TRBV7-9 and TRBJ1-1; the match to TRBD1 covers 9 bases. The sequence came from a woman aged 18-29 years in good health. Sample: CD4+ T cells sorted from blood. In DNA form, the CDR3 reads TGTGCCAGCAGCCCCGGGGAACAGGGGGCGTACACTGAAGCTTTCTTT. It is translated as CASSPGEQGAYTEAFF.